A selection of T cell receptor beta chains follows, all from one sample in a study of cytomegalovirus exposure and HLA in healthy donors. Method: immunoSEQ multiplex PCR; TCRdb's copy keeps in-frame clones and lacks some. This sample carries just over 150,000 clones, 60% to 80% of them seen once, and the ten largest clones take around 0.89%. The sample taken for sequencing was PBMCs. These receptors came from a woman aged 45 to 65 in good health and CMV-seropositive. Each CDR3 is given with its conserved first and last residue. The D gene is left open where the match is weak. Only some rows state a clone size, as once, few, many or a class for expanded clones.

NA TRBJ1-3 NA TRBV6-5 TGTGCCAGCCAAGCGGGAAACACCATATATTTT CASQAGNTIYF
NA TRBJ1-5 TRBD1 TRBV6-1 TGTGCCAGCAGGGAGGGGGCTTATGGCAATCAGCCCCAGCATTTT CASREGAYGNQPQHF
NA TRBJ1-5 TRBD1 TRBV15 TGTGCCACCAGCAGGGGGACAGCAAATCAGCCCCAGCATTTT CATSRGTANQPQHF
NA TRBJ1-6 TRBD1 TRBV19 TGTGCCAGTGCTCGGGACAGCTCCTATAATTCACCCCTCCACTTT CASARDSSYNSPLHF
NA TRBJ2-7 TRBD2 TRBV7-2 TGTGCCAGCAGCCCCGGGACTAGGGGCTACGAGCAGTACTTC CASSPGTRGYEQYF
NA TRBJ2-5 TRBD2 TRBV7-2 TGTGCCAGCAGCTCGGGACTAGCGGGGGGAACGGGAGAGACCCAGTACTTC CASSSGLAGGTGETQYF
NA TRBJ2-7 TRBD1 TRBV10-3 TGTGCCACCCTAGCAACAGGGGGCTACGAGCAGTACTTC CATLATGGYEQYF
NA TRBJ1-4 NA TRBV28 TGTGCCAGCAGTTTATCGCCCGGGGGTGAAAAACTGTTTTTT CASSLSPGGEKLFF
few TRBJ2-1 TRBD2 TRBV10-3 TGTGCCTCAAGCGGGGGGACTCCCTCTTCCTACAATGAGCAGTTCTTC CASSGGTPSSYNEQFF
NA TRBJ2-1 NA TRBV15 TGTGCCACCAGCCTACCCTGGGGGCGGGTCTCCTACAATGAGCAGTTCTTC CATSLPWGRVSYNEQFF
NA TRBJ2-3 TRBD2 TRBV9 TGTGCCAGCAGCGTAGTGGGCGGGAGGCAGGATACGCAGTATTTT CASSVVGGRQDTQYF
few TRBJ2-3 TRBD2 TRBV2 TGTGCCAGCAGTGATGGGGGGGTTAGCACAGATACGCAGTATTTT CASSDGGVSTDTQYF
NA TRBJ2-2 TRBD1 TRBV18 TGTGCCAGCTCACCACCGCAGACAGGGATTGGCGGGGAGCTGTTTTTT CASSPPQTGIGGELFF
NA TRBJ1-5 NA TRBV12-5 TGTGCTAGTGGTCTAGAAATTGGCAATCAGCCCCAGCATTTT CASGLEIGNQPQHF
NA TRBJ2-7 TRBD2 TRBV9 TGTGCCAGCAGCCCGGGACTAGCCCGCTACGAGCAGTACTTC CASSPGLARYEQYF
NA TRBJ1-3 NA TRBV5-1 TGCGCCAGCAGCTTGGCAGGGGCCGGAAACACCATATATTTT CASSLAGAGNTIYF
NA TRBJ2-7 NA TRBV4-1 TGCGCCAGCAGCCATATGATCCCCAGGGACGAGCAGTACTTC CASSHMIPRDEQYF
few TRBJ2-5 TRBD2 TRBV10-2 TGCGCCAGCAGATCCACGGGGCTAGCGGGACGAGAGACCCAGTACTTC CASRSTGLAGRETQYF
few TRBJ2-5 NA TRBV4-1 TGCGCCAGCAGCCAAGGGAGGATAGAGACCCAGTACTTC CASSQGRIETQYF
NA TRBJ2-3 NA TRBV28 TGTGCCAGCACCTTCGGCTCGCCGCCAGGTACGCAGTATTTT CASTFGSPPGTQYF
NA TRBJ2-7 TRBD2 TRBV6-1 TGTGCCAGCAGGGGTCGGACTAGCGGGAGTTACGAGCAGTACTTC CASRGRTSGSYEQYF
once TRBJ2-7 NA TRBV5-4 TGTGCCAGCAGCTTTCGAACGGGAGTATACGAGCAGTACTTC CASSFRTGVYEQYF
NA TRBJ2-7 TRBD2 TRBV9 TGTGCCAGCAGCGTTGGACTAGCGGGGGCTACCTACGAGCAGTACTTC CASSVGLAGATYEQYF
NA TRBJ2-7 NA TRBV4-2 TGTGCCAGCAGCCAAGAGGATCACAGAAATTACGAGCAGTACTTC CASSQEDHRNYEQYF
few TRBJ2-1 NA TRBV18 TGTGCCAGCTCACCATCCCCTGCCCGGGTTTCGGACTACAATGAGCAGTTCTTC CASSPSPARVSDYNEQFF
NA TRBJ2-1 TRBD2 TRBV7-2 TGTGCCAGCAGCTTACTTAGCGGGGGGGCTTCCAATGAGCAGTTCTTC CASSLLSGGASNEQFF
few TRBJ2-5 TRBD2 TRBV15 TGTGCCACCAGCAGAGGACCTTGGACTAGCGGGAGGGATAAGACCCAGTACTTC CATSRGPWTSGRDKTQYF
NA TRBJ1-6 NA TRBV7-9 TGTGCCAGCAGCCCCGATTCCGGGGCACCCCTCCACTTT CASSPDSGAPLHF
NA TRBJ1-3 NA TRBV19 TGTGCCAGTAGTATCCAGTCTGGAAACACCATATATTTT CASSIQSGNTIYF
few TRBJ2-6 NA TRBV19 TGTGCCAGTAGTATAGCTGTAAACTCTGGGGCCAACGTCCTGACTTTC CASSIAVNSGANVLTF
NA TRBJ1-1 NA TRBV7-8 TGTGCCAGCAGCCCAAGGGGGGGAGTGAACACTGAAGCTTTCTTT CASSPRGGVNTEAFF
NA TRBJ2-1 NA TRBV29-1 TGCAGTGGGGGTTTGCGGGATGGGGGAGGGCAGTTCTTC CSGGLRDGGGQFF
NA TRBJ1-6 NA TRBV6-5 TGTGCCAGCAGTTATGGGAGGGTAAATTCACCCCTCCACTTT CASSYGRVNSPLHF
once TRBJ1-2 NA TRBV9 TGTGCCAGCAGCGTAGAGGGGATGGGGGGCTACACCTTC CASSVEGMGGYTF
NA TRBJ1-5 NA TRBV6-1 TGTGCCAGCAGTGAAGAACGAAGAAGCCCCCAGCATTTT CASSEERRSPQHF
NA TRBJ1-2 TRBD1 TRBV6-6 TGTGCCAGCAGTTACTCACAGGGGGCGCCAAACTATGGCTACACCTTC CASSYSQGAPNYGYTF
NA TRBJ2-3 TRBD1 TRBV5-1 TGCGCCAGCAGCTTGGTAGGGGGCCGTTTCACAGATACGCAGTATTTT CASSLVGGRFTDTQYF
NA TRBJ2-2 TRBD1 TRBV5-1 TGCGCCAGCAGCGTGACAGGGGTCGGGGAGCTGTTTTTT CASSVTGVGELFF
NA TRBJ2-7 TRBD1 TRBV7-9 TGTGCCAGCAGCTTAGTGGGGACAGGCCCTTCCTACGAGCAGTACTTC CASSLVGTGPSYEQYF
few TRBJ1-1 TRBD1 TRBV7-9 TGTGCCAGCGGGCCGGGACAGGTGAACACTGAAGCTTTCTTT CASGPGQVNTEAFF
NA TRBJ1-5 NA TRBV19 TGTGCCAGTAGACCAGGACAAATAAGCAATCAGCCCCAGCATTTT CASRPGQISNQPQHF